A selection of T cell receptor beta chains follows, all from one sample in a study of blood T cell repertoires in COVID-19. Assay used: immunoSEQ multiplex PCR; TCRdb lists only in-frame clones, some missing. Among just over 350,000 clones, roughly 87% were seen once, and the ten largest hold 3%. Material: PBMCs or T cells enriched from blood (not recorded which). These receptors came from a young woman who had recovered from COVID-19. CDR3s include the opening cysteine and the closing phenylalanine or tryptophan. Each record gives: clone size, J gene, V gene, D gene, CDR3 protein, CDR3 DNA. D genes are given only for firm matches. A row's size may be missing; if present it is once, few, many or a size class.

- TRBJ2-1 TRBV2 TRBD2 CASSVGGGSFGSEQFF TGTGCCAGCAGTGTGGGCGGCGGGAGCTTCGGAAGTGAGCAGTTCTTC
- TRBJ2-1 TRBV11-3 - CASSSRLAPYNEQFF TGTGCCAGCAGTTCTCGCCTAGCCCCCTACAATGAGCAGTTCTTC
- TRBJ1-3 TRBV7-5 - CARIGETQGNSGNTIYF TGTGCCAGAATAGGTGAGACTCAGGGCAACTCTGGAAACACCATATATTTT
- TRBJ2-7 TRBV7-3 - CASSLTPGHEQYF TGTGCCAGCAGCTTAACCCCAGGGCACGAGCAGTACTTC
- TRBJ2-7 TRBV11-2 TRBD2 CASSLVLAGVPYEQYF TGTGCCAGCAGCTTAGTACTAGCGGGGGTCCCCTACGAGCAGTACTTC
- TRBJ1-4 TRBV7-9 TRBD1 CASSEGTGGGYEKLFF TGTGCCAGCAGCGAGGGGACAGGGGGCGGATATGAAAAACTGTTTTTT
- TRBJ2-5 TRBV9 - CASTSGGQETQYF TGTGCCAGCACGAGTGGGGGGCAAGAGACCCAGTACTTC
- TRBJ1-1 TRBV29-1 - CSVVGHANTEAFF TGCAGCGTTGTCGGTCACGCGAACACTGAAGCTTTCTTT
- TRBJ1-1 TRBV4-1 TRBD1 CASSQRQGENTEAFF TGCGCCAGCAGCCAAAGACAGGGAGAGAACACTGAAGCTTTCTTT
- TRBJ1-2 TRBV12-3/TRBV12-4 - CASFLQGHYGYTF TGTGCCAGCTTTTTACAGGGTCACTATGGCTACACCTTC
- TRBJ1-4 TRBV4-1 - CASSSFWGRGEKLFF TGCGCCAGCAGCTCCTTTTGGGGGAGGGGAGAAAAACTGTTTTTT
- TRBJ2-1 TRBV5-1 - CASSLDLGDEQFF TGCGCCAGCAGCTTGGACTTAGGGGATGAGCAGTTCTTC
- TRBJ2-7 TRBV2 TRBD1 CASSEEAGGNYEQYF TGTGCCAGCAGTGAAGAGGCAGGGGGTAACTACGAGCAGTACTTC
- TRBJ1-1 TRBV25-1 - CASSEWREATEAFF TGTGCCAGCAGTGAATGGAGGGAAGCGACTGAAGCTTTCTTT
- TRBJ2-3 TRBV19 - CASSRSTDTQYF TGTGCCAGTAGTCGGTCCACAGATACGCAGTATTTT
- TRBJ2-7 TRBV28 - CATQQAYEQYF TGTGCCACCCAACAGGCCTACGAGCAGTACTTC
once TRBJ2-7 TRBV19 - CASSIDSTRTYEQYF TGTGCCAGTAGTATAGACTCGACACGAACCTACGAGCAGTACTTC
- TRBJ2-2 TRBV9 - CASSVGEGEANTGELFF TGTGCCAGCAGCGTAGGCGAAGGGGAAGCGAACACCGGGGAGCTGTTTTTT
- TRBJ2-3 TRBV7-9 TRBD2 CASSFGLAAQDTQYF TGTGCCAGCAGCTTTGGGCTAGCGGCACAAGATACGCAGTATTTT
- TRBJ1-2 TRBV5-4 TRBD1 CASTSDRGELANYGYTF TGTGCCAGCACCTCTGACAGGGGAGAGCTAGCTAACTATGGCTACACCTTC
- TRBJ2-1 TRBV11-3 - CASSQTGSSYNEQFF TGTGCCAGCAGCCAGACCGGGAGCTCCTACAATGAGCAGTTCTTC
- TRBJ2-1 TRBV7-6 - CASSLGTGNEQFF TGTGCCAGCAGCTTAGGCACAGGGAATGAGCAGTTCTTC
- TRBJ1-1 TRBV1 - CTSSRKLGKTEAFF TGCACCAGCAGCCGAAAGCTAGGAAAGACTGAAGCTTTCTTT
- TRBJ2-1 TRBV7-8 TRBD2 CASSSDALASYNEQFF TGTGCCAGCAGCTCCGACGCACTAGCGAGCTACAATGAGCAGTTCTTC
- TRBJ1-1 TRBV5-1 TRBD1 CASNPRTGGWDTEAFF TGCGCCAGCAACCCACGGACAGGGGGCTGGGACACTGAAGCTTTCTTT
- TRBJ2-2 TRBV7-2 - CASSGRGARNTGELFF TGTGCCAGCAGCGGGAGGGGGGCCCGGAACACCGGGGAGCTGTTTTTT
- TRBJ2-7 TRBV19 TRBD1 CASGRTGSSYEQYF TGTGCCAGTGGACGGACAGGGAGCTCCTACGAGCAGTACTTC
- TRBJ2-1 TRBV4-1 TRBD2 CASSHPGTSGYNEQFF TGCGCCAGCAGCCACCCCGGGACTAGCGGTTACAATGAGCAGTTCTTC
once TRBJ1-3 TRBV4-1 - CASSQDKAGVSNTIYF TGCGCCAGCAGCCAAGATAAGGCAGGCGTATCGAACACCATATATTTT
once TRBJ2-7 TRBV18 - CASSVTSSYEQYF TGTGCCAGCTCAGTGACAAGTTCCTACGAGCAGTACTTC
- TRBJ2-1 TRBV4-1 TRBD2 CASSQETSGTSSYNEQFF TGCGCCAGCAGCCAAGAGACTAGCGGGACGAGCTCCTACAATGAGCAGTTCTTC
- TRBJ2-3 TRBV3-1/TRBV3-2 TRBD1 CASSQDLTGTDTQYF TGTGCCAGCAGCCAAGATTTGACAGGGACAGATACGCAGTATTTT
- TRBJ1-5 TRBV15 - CATSRDLGAGRPDQPQHF TGTGCCACCAGCAGAGACCTGGGGGCAGGGCGTCCGGATCAGCCCCAGCATTTT
- TRBJ2-3 TRBV11-1 TRBD2 CASSLGRRGSTDTQYF TGTGCCAGCAGCTTAGGGCGGCGGGGGAGCACAGATACGCAGTATTTT
- TRBJ1-4 TRBV7-2 TRBD1 CASRIGQGQGKLFF TGTGCCAGCAGGATCGGACAGGGGCAGGGAAAACTGTTTTTT